This entry features one T cell receptor (beta chain) sequence. This clone was seen once. Its target antigen remains unknown. At one boundary the junction diverges from the germline segment, which might be a read error. From the cysteine through the phenylalanine, the CDR3 covers 11 amino acids. CDR3 DNA only is kept here, 33 bases in frame from base 1. CDR1 and CDR2, looked up from the germline V gene, are MNHEY and SVGAGI. This entry comes from a study of a mutant IDH1 vaccine in newly diagnosed glioma (TCRdb year 2021). In terms of the full investigation: Vaccination began 4-6 weeks after radiotherapy alone, or alongside temozolomide cycles in the chemotherapy-containing groups. Of the approximately 35 treated patients, approximately 62% were male and about 38% were female, and the mean age was 40.4 years. Before enrollment, most patients had been given radiochemotherapy with temozolomide as standard therapy, while the rest had received either radiotherapy alone or temozolomide alone. The week-35 safety follow-up was designated visit V12, and the week-47 end of study was designated visit V13. Peripheral blood was collected at six visits: V03 (baseline), V05, V07, V10, V12 and V13. Longitudinal TCRB deep sequencing was done for 25 to 30 treated patients, wherever samples were available for exploratory analyses. On the study overall, not on this receptor specifically: Selection of PBMC samples for TCRB deep sequencing was based on availability. Immune responses induced by the vaccine were seen in 93.3% of patients across multiple MHC alleles. The authors stated that sample limitations prevented analyses of patient blood samples from being reproduced. Changes in the top peripheral T cell clonotypes picked up by TCRB sequencing did not appear to be linked to pseudoprogression.

The time point label corresponds to: week 35, safety follow-up. Each vaccine dose was 300 ug of a 20-mer mutant IDH1 peptide in Montanide, given subcutaneously with topical imiquimod. Across visits V03 through V10, patients got a total of eight vaccinations, given in weeks 1, 3, 5, 7, 11, 15, 19 and 23. The donors had newly diagnosed IDH1-mutant astrocytomas of WHO grade 3 or 4 that showed loss of nuclear ATRX. The samples were drawn from NOA16, a multicentre, single-arm, open-label phase I trial in Germany that tested a mutant IDH1 peptide vaccine in humans for the first time. Genomic DNA for TCRB sequencing was isolated from EDTA blood with the DNeasy Blood and Tissue Kit. Library generation was performed with the immunoSEQ multiplex PCR assay. Following the manufacturer's protocol, the hsTCRB Kit was used to amplify rearranged TCR beta chain sequences. Sequencing of TCRB libraries was carried out on an Illumina MiSeq. The authors' analysis ran thus. The proprietary platform of the kit vendor was used for demultiplexing, trimming and gene mapping. This immuneACCESS table, as held by TCRdb, lists in-frame sequences with V and J called but not all clones. Of the missing ones, under half trace to an unresolved V gene in checked studies; the others have no known cause. V and J calls and clone size are those listed in that table; D and trimming were worked out from the DNA. The sample has nearly 55,000 clones on record, 84% of them singletons. The top ten clonotypes cover approximately 4.3% of the sample.

The V and J segments used are TRBV6-5 and TRBJ1-3; the D segment cannot be called with confidence. This specimen consisted of PBMCs, obtained from a glioma patient whose treatment included an IDH1 peptide vaccine. This clonotype originated in a woman between 18 and 29 years old with glioma. The bases read TGTGCCAGCAGGGCGGGAAGCACCATATATTTT. Protein translation: CASRAGSTIYF.